Detailed here is one T cell receptor (beta chain). For each subset, genomic DNA was distributed in equal portions over several immunoSEQ plates. The method was immunoSEQ multiplex PCR; TCRdb's version includes in-frame clones alone and lacks a portion of them. The repertoire holds about 2 million clones, with roughly 96% as singletons. V lost 0 bases, J lost 6 bases, and 9 bases stayed unmatched. The germline CDR1 and CDR2 sequences are MNHNS and SASEGT. The CDR3 totals 16 residues. This specimen belongs to a study of shared clonotypes between healthy human individuals. The genes are TRBV6-1 and TRBJ2-3, with 7 positions matching TRBD2. The TCR sequence derives from a man aged 18 to 35 in good health. The specimen was naive CD4+ T cells sorted from blood. The subset was: CD45RA+ positively selected. The CDR3 coding sequence is TGTGCCAGCAGTGAAGCCCGCGGGAGTGGCGGTGATACGCAGTATTTT. It encodes CASSEARGSGGDTQYF.